A selection of T cell receptor beta chains follows, all from one sample in a study of T cells expressing NK-cell markers. TCRdb reanalyzed the 5' RACE reads and collapses them to one entry per CDR3 protein, without DNA. This table holds 300,000 to 450,000 distinct CDR3 sequences. The specimen was blood T cells: a sorted CD56 or NKG2C T cell subset, CD4+ or CD8+ T cells, or bulk PBMC T cells (not recorded which). These receptors were taken from a man aged 18-70 years in good health. Both conserved end residues are part of each CDR3.

>TRBJ2-3|TRBV18
CASSPFRDTQYF
>TRBJ2-1|TRBV2
CASIGTSGNNEQFF
>TRBJ2-7|TRBV5-1
CASSTATGYSYEQYF
>TRBJ2-7|TRBV4-2
CASSQDAMRGARDEQYF
>TRBJ1-6|TRBV5-1
CASSVTGPNSPLHF
>TRBJ2-7|TRBV20-1
CSAGDRALEQYF
>TRBJ1-3|TRBV5-1
CASSEGTPDRGGNTIYF
>TRBJ1-2|TRBV12-3/TRBV12-4
CASSFQGTINYGYTF
>TRBJ2-1|TRBV20-1
CSAITGGSSYNEQFF
>TRBJ2-5|TRBV6-1
CASKKGLVEETQYF
>TRBJ2-2|TRBV28
CASSPGGGSNTGELFF
>TRBJ1-6|TRBV5-1
CASSLGWGGSPLHF
>TRBJ2-3|TRBV20-1
CSAREGGLSTDTQYF
>TRBJ1-6|TRBV9
CASSVRGKNSPLHF
>TRBJ2-7|TRBV30
CAWDWELGSYEQYF
>TRBJ2-1|TRBV2
CASSVSLAGYNEQFF
>TRBJ2-7|TRBV20-1
CSASLTSGGAYEQYF
>TRBJ1-4|TRBV7-8
CASSLAILGTNEKLFF
>TRBJ2-3|TRBV28
CASRAGTSGGQANTQYF
>TRBJ1-5|TRBV3-1
CASSLTYSNQPQHF
>TRBJ2-1|TRBV6-5
CASSYSFRASYNEQFF
>TRBJ2-2|TRBV20-1
CSASAGMGGELFF
>TRBJ2-7|TRBV7-2
CASSTAGTGFHEQYF
>TRBJ2-1|TRBV3-1
CASSQGGGRYNEQFF
>TRBJ1-2|TRBV20-1
CSARDRGMPWIYGYTF
>TRBJ2-5|TRBV15
CATSRGTGREETQYF
>TRBJ2-1|TRBV7-8
CASSPEEVAWGEQFF
>TRBJ2-5|TRBV10-3
CAISEPMLLLAGRDQETQYF
>TRBJ1-1|TRBV21-1
CASSKALGSGLAFF
>TRBJ2-7|TRBV7-9
CASSRSDGAYEQYF
>TRBJ2-2|TRBV7-2
CASSLASGGSRELFF
>TRBJ2-3|TRBV7-8
CASSLDPESTDTQYF
>TRBJ1-6|TRBV27
CATSQGANSPLHF
>TRBJ2-3|TRBV5-1
CASSREGGGADTQYF
>TRBJ2-1|TRBV7-2
CASSLRPSGGVYNEQFF
>TRBJ1-3|TRBV5-1
CASSPGQTGSGGNTIYF
>TRBJ1-1|TRBV12-3/TRBV12-4
CASSQDRENMNTEAFF
>TRBJ2-3|TRBV3-1
CASSQAGGRFTDTQYF
>TRBJ2-2|TRBV3-1
CASSQQGLAGDTGELFF
>TRBJ2-3|TRBV15
CATSSGILSTDTQYF
>TRBJ1-2|TRBV9
CASSVFRNYGYTF
>TRBJ2-2|TRBV11-2
CASSHRLAGRIGELFF
>TRBJ1-1|TRBV11-1
CASSLAPLKGAFMVTEAFF
>TRBJ2-3|TRBV4-2
CASSQDRTGGTDTQYF
>TRBJ1-1|TRBV12-3/TRBV12-4
CASTNLQGVTEAFF
>TRBJ1-6|TRBV6-5
CASSYDSNSPLHF
>TRBJ1-4|TRBV9
CASSSLGAQVNEKLFF
>TRBJ2-1|TRBV19
CASPGGDEQFF
>TRBJ1-3|TRBV7-8
CASSFSPRGSAGNTIYF
>TRBJ1-6|TRBV6-1
CASSEAWAAGGSPLHF
>TRBJ2-2|TRBV5-1
CASRVEGQGVLGTGELFF
>TRBJ2-5|TRBV15
CATSRGGALPQETQYF
>TRBJ2-5|TRBV4-2
CASRSSDQETQYF
>TRBJ1-2|TRBV11-2
CASSPLFVGYGYTF
>TRBJ2-3|TRBV9
CASSLRLAGSGTDTQYF